This T cell receptor beta chain was identified during a study of shared clonotypes between healthy human individuals. Study summary: Donors, aged 18 to 49, were two women and a few men.

TCRdb's copy holds only in-frame clones and misses some; the assay was immunoSEQ multiplex PCR. This repertoire shows around 500,000 clones, 70% to 80% found once; its top ten account for 13%. Approximately 98 million PBMCs went into genomic DNA for unsorted samples. Looked up from germline, CDR1 is SGHTA and CDR2 is FQGNSA. Trimming left V 5 bases short and J 2 bases short, with 13 bases between. This CDR3 has 15 amino acids. The receptor's source is a woman between 35 and 50 years old in good health. Some clones in this sample may be carry-over from other donors' samples. The chain employs TRBV7-2 and TRBJ2-1; the D is unclear. Sequenced input: PBMCs. CDR3: CASSPRRGAYNEQFF. CDR3 nucleotide sequence: TGTGCCAGCAGCCCTCGGCGAGGTGCCTACAATGAGCAGTTCTTC.